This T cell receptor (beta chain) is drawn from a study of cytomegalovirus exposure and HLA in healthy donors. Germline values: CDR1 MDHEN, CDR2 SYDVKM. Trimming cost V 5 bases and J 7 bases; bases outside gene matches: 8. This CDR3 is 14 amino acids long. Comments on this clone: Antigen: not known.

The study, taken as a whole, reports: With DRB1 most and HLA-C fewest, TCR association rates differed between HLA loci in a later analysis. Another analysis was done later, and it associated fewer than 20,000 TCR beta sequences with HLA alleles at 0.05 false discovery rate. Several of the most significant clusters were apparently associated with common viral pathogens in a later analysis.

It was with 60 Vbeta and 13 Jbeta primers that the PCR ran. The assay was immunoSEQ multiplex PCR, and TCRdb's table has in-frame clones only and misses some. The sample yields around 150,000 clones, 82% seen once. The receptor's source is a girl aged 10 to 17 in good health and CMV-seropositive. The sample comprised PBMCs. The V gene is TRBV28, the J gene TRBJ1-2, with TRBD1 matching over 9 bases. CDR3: CASSTGQGGSGYTF. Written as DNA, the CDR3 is TGTGCCAGCAGTACGGGACAGGGAGGGAGTGGCTACACCTTC.